Following are 13 T cell receptor beta chains from one sample sequenced in a study of beta chain features in type 1 diabetes (dated by TCRdb to the late 2010s). Libraries were made using the immunoSEQ multiplex PCR assay. The entire amount of isolated RNA was reverse transcribed using the High Capacity cDNA Reverse Transcription Kit, so the sequenced TCRB transcripts were expressed ones. TCRdb retrieved this table from immuneACCESS and kept in-frame rearrangements only. Not all clones are present; in checked studies, unresolved V genes account for under half, and no reason is known for the remainder. Present in this sample are 300,000 to 350,000 clones, under 8.5% of which were seen just once. Jointly, the top ten make up 0.44% of the sample. The sequencing input was central memory CD4+ T cells from blood. The receptors originated from a young woman in good health.

CDR3 nucleotide sequence: TGTGCCAGCTCAACCGGACAGGGGAACTACGAGCAGTACTTC. Protein: CASSTGQGNYEQYF. This sequence joins TRBV18 and TRBJ2-7; 9 nucleotides match TRBD1. V lost 5 bases to trimming and J lost 3 bases; unmatched junction nucleotides: 5. Per germline, CDR1 KGHSH and CDR2 LQKENI. This CDR3 has 14 amino acids.

This clone was found a few times. The J gene is TRBJ2-7, the V gene TRBV10-3; D is unresolved. Germline V gene sequence: CDR1 ENHRY, CDR2 SYGVKD. The V gene lost 10 bases and the J gene lost 6 bases, with 16 bases spanning the gap. This CDR3 contains 12 residues. This CDR3 is CASSRTLSEQYF. DNA of the CDR3: TGTGCCAGCAGCCGAACCCTCTCCGAGCAGTACTTC.

This chain links TRBV2 with TRBJ2-7; no firm D call. CDR1 is SNHLY, CDR2 FYNNEI, per germline. Trimming took 7 bases from V and 0 from J, leaving 10 bases between them. The CDR3 extends over 13 amino acids. CDR3 sequence reads: CASNFAGSYEQYF. The CDR3 coding sequence is TGTGCCAGCAATTTTGCAGGCTCCTACGAGCAGTACTTC.

This clone was observed a few times. V and J are TRBV4-3 and TRBJ2-2; no clear D. CDR3 length: 14 residues. CDR1 and CDR2 (germline): LGHNA, YSLEER. The V gene lost 0 bases and the J gene lost 7 bases, with 9 bases spanning the gap. The CDR3 here is CASSQEWKDGELFF. Written as DNA, the CDR3 is TGCGCCAGCAGCCAAGAGTGGAAGGACGGGGAGCTGTTTTTT.

This clone was counted a few times. This chain uses TRBV10-3 with TRBJ2-7; a possible D gene is TRBD1 (6 bases). The V and J ends lost 6 bases and 6 bases respectively, with 18 bases between them. The CDR3 contains 14 residues. The germline V gene has CDR1 ENHRY and CDR2 SYGVKD. The CDR3 sequence: CAISRQVHPSEQYF. The CDR3 coding sequence is TGTGCCATCAGCCGACAGGTTCACCCCTCCGAGCAGTACTTC.

The V call is TRBV6-1, the J call TRBJ2-5; 11 bases line up with TRBD2. CDR3 length equals 17 residues. CDR1 MNHNS and CDR2 SASEGT come from the germline V gene. The junction had 12 bases not matched to a gene; V was cut back by 4 bases and J by 5 bases. The CDR3 is CASSAMWLAGGVETQYF. The CDR3 DNA reads as TGTGCCAGCAGTGCCATGTGGCTAGCGGGAGGTGTGGAGACCCAGTACTTC.

This clone was picked up a small number of times. This chain joins TRBV6-6 and TRBJ1-1; 7 bases are shared with TRBD1. The CDR3 runs to 13 residues. The germline CDR1 and CDR2 sequences are MNHNY and SVGAGI (reference sequence). J was trimmed by 8 bases and V by 7 bases; bases with no gene match: 10. DNA for the CDR3: TGTGCCAGCATAGACACAGGGGTCAAGGAAGCTTTCTTT. It yields the protein CASIDTGVKEAFF.

The chain has TRBV27 and TRBJ2-1; D ambiguous. V was clipped by 5 bases and J by 3 bases, with 14 bases between them. The CDR3 runs to 15 residues. CDR1 and CDR2 from the germline V gene are MNHEY and SMNVEV (reference sequence). The CDR3 region is CASSRMTSHYNEQFF. The DNA for the CDR3 is TGTGCCAGCAGTCGCATGACCAGCCACTACAATGAGCAGTTCTTC.

The chain recombines TRBV4-2 with TRBJ2-1; D possibly corresponds to TRBD1 (5 bases). CDR1 is LGHNA and CDR2 is YNFKEQ in the germline V gene. This CDR3 comprises 13 residues. The V end lost 2 bases, the J end lost 3 bases, and 5 bases lay between the germline ends. The CDR3 sequence is CASSQQGYNEQFF. CDR3 DNA: TGTGCCAGCAGCCAACAGGGCTACAATGAGCAGTTCTTC.

The CDR3 loop is CAISGPRAGASYEQYF. The CDR3 region has the DNA TGTGCCATCAGTGGCCCCCGGGCAGGAGCCTCCTACGAGCAGTACTTC. The rearrangement links TRBV10-3 to TRBJ2-7, with D unresolved. This CDR3 has 16 amino acids. Germline V gene lookup returns CDR1 ENHRY and CDR2 SYGVKD. Trimming left V 4 bases short and J 0 bases short, with 16 bases between.

This chain links TRBV4-3 with TRBJ2-1, with 8 bases matching TRBD2. The CDR3 totals 15 residues. The V and J ends lost 0 bases and 15 bases, in that order; junction bases with no gene match: 13. In germline, CDR1 is LGHNA, CDR2 YSLEER. The CDR3 protein is CASSQERGQGGRLFF. The CDR3 nucleotides read TGCGCCAGCAGCCAAGAGAGGGGCCAGGGCGGGAGGTTGTTCTTC.

V and J are TRBV5-1 and TRBJ2-5; TRBD2 matches 9 bases. Germline CDR1 is SGHRS and CDR2 is YFSETQ. The CDR3 has 16 residues. The trim removed 4 bases at V and 5 bases at J, leaving 12 bases unmatched. CDR3 sequence: CASSLLGGRAGETQYF. DNA of the CDR3: TGCGCCAGCAGCCTTCTCGGCGGGAGGGCCGGCGAGACCCAGTACTTC.

V usage is TRBV2 and J usage is TRBJ1-2; D remains unclear. Germline CDR1 reads SNHLY; CDR2 reads FYNNEI. The CDR3 is 12 amino acids. With 0 bases removed from V and 6 bases from J, the gap between germline ends came to 5 bases. CDR3 DNA: TGTGCCAGCAGTGAAGCCCGGGATGGCTACACCTTC. It codes for CASSEARDGYTF.